This T cell receptor beta chain was sequenced in a study of OX40 agonist ivuxolimab in advanced cancers. Study-wide background: Every 2 weeks, ivuxolimab was infused into the patients intravenously at between 0.01 and 10 mg/kg. The study's findings and limits: Part of the nonresponder group also had normalized T-cell clonal expansion that was low. Compared with CD4+, CD8+ T cells on average had more expanded clones.

Assay used: immunoSEQ multiplex PCR; TCRdb lists only in-frame clones, some missing. The repertoire holds under 50,000 clones, with about 80% as singletons. V was clipped by 8 bases and J by 6 bases; unmatched bases: 11. CDR3 length: 16 residues. In germline, CDR1 is KGHSH, CDR2 LQKENI. This clone was observed once. Antigen: not known. The sequence was collected from an adult with an advanced solid tumor such as melanoma, head and neck, liver or kidney cancer. V gene TRBV18 combines with J gene TRBJ1-6, with 9 bases identical to TRBD1. Sequenced here: CD4+ or CD8+ T cells sorted from blood, sampled in a trial of the OX40 agonist ivuxolimab. The CDR3 sequence: CASSNRGPGGNSPLHF. DNA for the CDR3: TGTGCCAGCAGCAACAGGGGGCCCGGAGGTAATTCACCCCTCCACTTT.